This T cell receptor beta chain stems from a study of blood T cell repertoires in COVID-19. Turning to the study itself: Researchers got acute and convalescent COVID-19 samples from the United States, Italy and Spain.

Germline V gene data show CDR1 as SGHAT and CDR2 as FQDESV (reference sequence). This CDR3 is built from 14 residues. Losses at the gene ends were 5 bases for V and 8 bases for J; bases not matched to a gene: 10. Original methodology: Counts of nucleated cells, estimated from reference gene primer amplification, were obtained. Sequencing used immunoSEQ multiplex PCR; TCRdb keeps in-frame clones, though not all of them. V and J calls and clone size are given by that table; D and trimming were obtained from the DNA. The sample carries around 60,000 clones, around 82% recorded once. Seattle-derived patients entered the study during active infection and were followed longitudinally.

What was sequenced was peripheral blood. This chain uses TRBV11-1 with TRBJ1-2; 8 bases are a match to TRBD1. This sequence originates from a man aged 60 to 69 with COVID-19, enrolled during active disease. CDR3 sequence (DNA): TGTGCCAGCAGCCATCCGACAGGGGTCTTCGGCTACACCTTC. Its translation is CASSHPTGVFGYTF.